This TCR beta chain comes out of a study of blood T cell repertoires in COVID-19. Looking at the study overall: The cDNA or gDNA used as material had been derived from T cells, B-cell-depleted T cells, or PBMCs.

Libraries were prepared by immunoSEQ multiplex PCR; TCRdb keeps only in-frame clonotypes and omits some of them. The sample carries hundreds of thousands of clones, 70% to 90% recorded once. This CDR3 region has 11 residues. Germline CDR1 DFQATT, CDR2 SNEGSKA (reference sequence). The ends were cut back, 3 bases at V and 8 bases at J, with 8 bases in the middle. Two negative PCRs, clearance, or symptom resolution were required of recovered Cohort 3 donors. Sequencing used PBMCs or T cells enriched from blood (not recorded which). The TCR originated in a young man who had recovered from COVID-19. This chain uses TRBV20-1 with TRBJ2-4; D may be TRBD2 (5 bases). CDR3 sequence: CSASGEYIQYF. The CDR3 DNA is TGCAGTGCTAGCGGGGAATACATTCAGTACTTC.